The entry that follows covers one T cell receptor beta chain sequence. Antigen specificity is unknown. The entry originates in a study of blood T cells in healthy people across ages. Study findings and constraints: Naive CD4+ cell counts and diversity both ran higher in long-lived than in aged donors. Across samples, TCR beta diversity tracked strongly with naive T cell percentage. Underestimates were what the diversity estimates from one million T cells were considered to be.

From germline, CDR1 is SGDLS and CDR2 YYNGEE. Unmatched junction bases numbered 5, after V lost 3 bases and J lost 5 bases. This CDR3 has 15 residues. PCR was performed a second time for roughly 6 to 12 cycles using a sample-barcoded 5' primer and a J-beta primer mix. TCRdb ran MiXCR on the 5' RACE reads and lists one entry per CDR3 protein. The profile shows hundreds of thousands of distinct CDR3 sequences, about 55% of them singletons. This sequence joins TRBV9 and TRBJ2-7, with 13 bases lining up with TRBD2. Sequencing was performed on blood. The origin of this receptor is a man aged 60 to 69 in good health. The CDR3 protein is CASSDGLAGVDEQYF. The CDR3 coding sequence is TGTGCCAGCAGCGACGGACTAGCGGGAGTAGACGAGCAGTACTTC.